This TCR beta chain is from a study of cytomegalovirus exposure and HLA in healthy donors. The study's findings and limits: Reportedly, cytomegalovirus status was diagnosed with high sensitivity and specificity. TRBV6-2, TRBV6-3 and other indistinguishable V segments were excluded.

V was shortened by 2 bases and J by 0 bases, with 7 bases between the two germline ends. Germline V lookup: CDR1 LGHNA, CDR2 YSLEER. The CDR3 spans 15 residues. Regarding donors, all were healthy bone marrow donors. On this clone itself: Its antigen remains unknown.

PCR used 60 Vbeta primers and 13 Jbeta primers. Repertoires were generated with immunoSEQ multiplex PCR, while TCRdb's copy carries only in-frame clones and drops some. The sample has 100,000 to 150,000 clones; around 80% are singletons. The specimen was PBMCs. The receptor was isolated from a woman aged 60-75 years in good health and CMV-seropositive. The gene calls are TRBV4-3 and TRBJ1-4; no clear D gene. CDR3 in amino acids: CASSQLLSTNEKLFF. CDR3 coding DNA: TGCGCCAGCAGCCAACTCCTTTCAACTAATGAAAAACTGTTTTTT.